This T cell receptor (beta chain) was sequenced during a study of T cell changes during pregnancy in multiple sclerosis. CDR3 length: 15 residues. Trimming cost V 4 bases and J 4 bases; bases outside gene matches: 5. From germline, CDR1 is SGHTS and CDR2 YDEGEE. Profiled with immunoSEQ multiplex PCR; TCRdb holds only in-frame clones, not every one. The data contain more than 75,000 clones, 94% of them singletons. This specimen was peripheral blood, taken in the third trimester of pregnancy. The V call is TRBV5-8, the J call TRBJ1-3; 10 bases map to TRBD1. The TCR was taken from a female donor with multiple sclerosis, enrolled in a pregnancy study. The CDR3 protein is CASSRGQGPGNTIYF. CDR3 nucleotide sequence: TGTGCCAGCAGCAGGGGACAGGGGCCAGGAAACACCATATATTTT.